A selection of T cell receptor beta chains follows, all from one sample in a study of CXCR3-negative and CXCR3-positive naive CD8 T cells. From the 5' RACE reads, TCRdb lists one entry per CDR3 protein and no DNA. This sample contains about 89,000 distinct CDR3 sequences. Specimen: naive CXCR3+ CD8+ T cells from blood. The receptor source for this set is a human donor in good health. Some clones in this sample may be carry-over from other donors' samples. CDR3s include the opening cysteine and the closing phenylalanine or tryptophan.

j_gene,v_gene,CDR3aa
TRBJ2-5,TRBV10-3,CAISELPDQETQYF
TRBJ2-1,TRBV19,CATLAGGYEQFF
TRBJ2-2,TRBV29-1,CSAQFQRDTGELFF
TRBJ1-1,TRBV27,CASSLNTGTKAFF
TRBJ1-2,TRBV20-1,CSSVTGQGNGYTF
TRBJ1-2,TRBV29-1,CSVVQGYGYTF
TRBJ2-7,TRBV2,CAVNRESTTYEQYF
TRBJ2-1,TRBV14,CASRPTGEGEQFF
TRBJ1-2,TRBV28,CASLPQARYGYTF
TRBJ2-7,TRBV29-1,CSVETPRPGAYEQYF
TRBJ2-7,TRBV25-1,CASSEAIGEQYF
TRBJ2-7,TRBV7-6,CASSLGQQVDYEQYF
TRBJ1-3,TRBV6-5,CASSSGGFIGNTIYF
TRBJ2-1,TRBV28,CASSWGFNNEQFF
TRBJ2-4,TRBV7-2,CASSLVLLAKNIQYF
TRBJ2-3,TRBV5-1,CASSLEVLAGGTDTQYF
TRBJ2-1,TRBV27,CASSLSGSTWQFF
TRBJ1-3,TRBV6-6,CASSYFIGTGGNTIYF
TRBJ2-7,TRBV20-1,CSARELAITYEQYF
TRBJ2-1,TRBV20-1,CSAHLPHRGNFRTSPRGEQFF
TRBJ2-2,TRBV12-3/TRBV12-4,CASTPLWGGRSMAGELFF
TRBJ2-2,TRBV3-1,CASYATSGGAVNTGELFF
TRBJ1-5,TRBV7-2,CASSLGDSWNQPQHF
TRBJ2-2,TRBV19,CASTTWPPNTGELFF
TRBJ2-7,TRBV6-5,CASSPLPGADYEQYF
TRBJ2-7,TRBV27,CASSWGPDAPPGEQYF
TRBJ1-6,TRBV27,CASSRSSYNSPLHF
TRBJ1-1,TRBV29-1,CSVDPDMNTEAFF
TRBJ2-2,TRBV11-2,CASSHRRGGGTGELFF